This T cell receptor (beta chain) derives from a study of T-cell memory formation after mild COVID-19. Study-wide context: Largely, the TCR clusters proved donor specific.

TCRdb reprocessed the 5' RACE reads with MiXCR, giving one entry per CDR3 protein. The repertoire has around 530,000 distinct CDR3 sequences, roughly 21% of them found once; the top ten carry 7% to 9%. A note on this clonotype: Its antigen is as yet unknown.

Overall study results and limits: Among CD4+ contracting clones, most were CM and EM, and CD8+ ones EMRA. Clones that contracted from day 15 to 85 had balanced CD4/CD8; later expanders were CD4+ biased. The finding that pre-infection memory included some responding clones suggested that cross-reactive memory joined.

Trimming at V came to 8 bases and at J to 0 bases, leaving 4 bases not matched to a gene. The CDR3 is 14 amino acids. Germline loops: CDR1 MNHEY, CDR2 SVGEGT. This TCR came from an adult woman who had mild COVID-19 (a few samples of this study predate the infection). Cell type and time point are not known. Sequencing was done on a sample of PBMCs or a T cell subset sorted from them (not recorded which). This sequence joins TRBV6-2 or TRBV6-3 and TRBJ2-7; the match to TRBD2 covers 10 bases. CDR3 in amino acids: CASVERGGSYEQYF. The CDR3 DNA sequence: TGTGCCAGCGTGGAGCGGGGGGGCTCCTACGAGCAGTACTTC.